The rows below give T cell receptor beta chains drawn from one sample of a study of blood T cell repertoires in COVID-19. Profiled with immunoSEQ multiplex PCR; TCRdb holds only in-frame clones, not every one. In the table there are more than 200,000 clones, about 90% of which are singletons. The specimen was peripheral blood. These receptors were taken from a man in his thirties or forties with COVID-19, enrolled during active disease. Each CDR3 is given with its conserved first and last residue. The order of the fields is CDR3 length, J gene, V gene, CDR3 protein.

length: 12; J: TRBJ2-1; V: TRBV29-1; CDR3: CSEGGAYNEQFF
length: 13; J: TRBJ1-3; V: TRBV29-1; CDR3: CSVERLLGNTIYF
length: 15; J: TRBJ2-2; V: TRBV3-1/TRBV3-2; CDR3: CASSLGDREFGELFF
length: 15; J: TRBJ1-5; V: TRBV6-5; CDR3: CASSRQATSNQPQHF
length: 17; J: TRBJ2-7; V: TRBV19; CDR3: CASSESGAPYRSYEQYF
length: 15; J: TRBJ2-1; V: TRBV6-5; CDR3: CASREKTSHYNEQFF
length: 12; J: TRBJ2-1; V: TRBV6-6; CDR3: CATRDYTNEQFF
length: 13; J: TRBJ1-2; V: TRBV19; CDR3: CASAKQGNYGYTF
length: 15; J: TRBJ1-3; V: TRBV9; CDR3: CASSTRRRAGNTIYF
length: 12; J: TRBJ2-2; V: TRBV7-2; CDR3: CASSLVSGELFF
length: 15; J: TRBJ1-4; V: TRBV7-6; CDR3: CASRPGQGAGEKLFF
length: 16; J: TRBJ1-2; V: TRBV7-2; CDR3: CASSLAWTVQGYGYTF
length: 15; J: TRBJ2-7; V: TRBV9; CDR3: CASSVGAGISYEQYF
length: 16; J: TRBJ1-1; V: TRBV28; CDR3: CASSSRQGRTNTEAFF
length: 15; J: TRBJ2-3; V: TRBV28; CDR3: CASSPGQGPPAPQYF
length: 15; J: TRBJ1-6; V: TRBV6-6; CDR3: CASSQDRVYNSPLHF
length: 16; J: TRBJ1-1; V: TRBV6-2/TRBV6-3; CDR3: CASSYPPDSTNTEAFF
length: 15; J: TRBJ1-1; V: TRBV4-3; CDR3: CASSQDRRPTAEAFF
length: 17; J: TRBJ2-5; V: TRBV7-8; CDR3: CASSLPGDGGREETQYF
length: 15; J: TRBJ2-7; V: TRBV6-2/TRBV6-3; CDR3: CASSYSGGRYYEQYF
length: 15; J: TRBJ1-5; V: TRBV27; CDR3: CASSSGGGYGQPQHF
length: 19; J: TRBJ1-3; V: TRBV12-5; CDR3: CASGLVRGGGPFSGNTIYF
length: 15; J: TRBJ1-1; V: TRBV28; CDR3: CASSAEHQTRTEAFF
length: 16; J: TRBJ2-3; V: TRBV5-8; CDR3: CASSSFPAGYTDTQYF
length: 16; J: TRBJ1-1; V: TRBV7-2; CDR3: CASSFDRVTLGFEAFF
length: 15; J: TRBJ2-1; V: TRBV19; CDR3: CASSIAGGSYNEQFF
length: 13; J: TRBJ1-2; V: TRBV6-5; CDR3: CASSTDSFYGYTF
length: 15; J: TRBJ1-2; V: TRBV18; CDR3: CASSPPPTGTIGYTF
length: 17; J: TRBJ1-2; V: TRBV7-2; CDR3: CASSLSGSARANYGYTF
length: 18; J: TRBJ1-6; V: TRBV9; CDR3: CASSVGIAGTFRREPLHF
length: 13; J: TRBJ2-1; V: TRBV2; CDR3: CASSEAWASGGIF
length: 14; J: TRBJ1-6; V: TRBV19; CDR3: CASSPLTPNSPLHF
length: 15; J: TRBJ1-2; V: TRBV6-4; CDR3: CASSDNGIANYGYTF
length: 19; J: TRBJ2-3; V: TRBV5-1; CDR3: CASSLGLAGGPEGTDTQYF
length: 14; J: TRBJ1-4; V: TRBV30; CDR3: CAWSYGQGNEKLFF
length: 13; J: TRBJ2-7; V: TRBV27; CDR3: CASSPSHRGEQYF
length: 15; J: TRBJ2-1; V: TRBV7-9; CDR3: CASSSISLPDREQFF
length: 14; J: TRBJ1-2; V: TRBV3-1/TRBV3-2; CDR3: CASSQDDRQTGYTF
length: 15; J: TRBJ2-1; V: TRBV7-8; CDR3: CASSLGLAGVDEQFF
length: 16; J: TRBJ2-2; V: TRBV7-3; CDR3: CASSLTAQGVTGELFF
length: 16; J: TRBJ2-3; V: TRBV7-2; CDR3: CASSLRAGGSGDTQYF
length: 14; J: TRBJ1-2; V: TRBV27; CDR3: CASSPRDRVRGYTF
length: 16; J: TRBJ2-1; V: TRBV4-2; CDR3: CASSQGDSGGYNEQFF
length: 14; J: TRBJ2-5; V: TRBV7-3; CDR3: CASSLNSGAETQYF
length: 15; J: TRBJ1-2; V: TRBV28; CDR3: CASSLLTGEKDGYTF
length: 15; J: TRBJ1-2; V: TRBV27; CDR3: CASSGQGPVVAVYTF
length: 14; J: TRBJ2-7; V: TRBV5-4; CDR3: CASSLVAGPYEQYF
length: 15; J: TRBJ2-7; V: TRBV5-4; CDR3: CASSLLGQGGYEQYF
length: 14; J: TRBJ2-3; V: TRBV5-1; CDR3: CASSLQPSTDTQYF
length: 15; J: TRBJ2-2; V: TRBV21-1; CDR3: CASSLSRQFTGELFF
length: 16; J: TRBJ2-3; V: TRBV3-1/TRBV3-2; CDR3: CASSPLERGPPDTQYF
length: 15; J: TRBJ1-5; V: TRBV27; CDR3: CASSSRDSYNQPQHF
length: 17; J: TRBJ2-5; V: TRBV9; CDR3: CASSVESSAKYQETQYF